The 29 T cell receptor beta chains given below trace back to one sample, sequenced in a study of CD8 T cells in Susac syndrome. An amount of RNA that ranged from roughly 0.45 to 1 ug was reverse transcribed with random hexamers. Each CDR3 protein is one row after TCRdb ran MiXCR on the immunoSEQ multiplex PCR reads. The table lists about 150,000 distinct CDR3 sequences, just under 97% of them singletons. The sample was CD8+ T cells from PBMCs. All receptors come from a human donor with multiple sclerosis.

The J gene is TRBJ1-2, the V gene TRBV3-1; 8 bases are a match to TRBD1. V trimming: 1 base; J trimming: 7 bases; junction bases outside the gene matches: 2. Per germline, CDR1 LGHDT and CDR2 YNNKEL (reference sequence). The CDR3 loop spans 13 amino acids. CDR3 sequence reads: CASSQVQGAGYTF. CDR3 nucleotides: TGTGCCAGCAGCCAAGTCCAGGGGGCTGGCTACACCTTC. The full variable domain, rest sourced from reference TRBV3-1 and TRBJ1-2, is DTAVSQTPKYLVTQMGNDKSIKCEQNLGHDTMYWYKQDSKKFLKIMFSYNNKELIINETVPNRFSPKSPDKAHLNLHINSLELGDSAVYFCASSQVQGAGYTFGSGTRLTVV.

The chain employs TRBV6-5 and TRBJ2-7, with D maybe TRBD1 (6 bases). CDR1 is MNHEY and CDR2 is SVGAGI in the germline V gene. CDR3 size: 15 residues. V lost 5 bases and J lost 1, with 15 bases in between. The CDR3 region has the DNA TGTGCCAGCAGTCCTAACTTGGACAGATCCTACGAGCAGTACGTC. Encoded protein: CASSPNLDRSYEQYV.

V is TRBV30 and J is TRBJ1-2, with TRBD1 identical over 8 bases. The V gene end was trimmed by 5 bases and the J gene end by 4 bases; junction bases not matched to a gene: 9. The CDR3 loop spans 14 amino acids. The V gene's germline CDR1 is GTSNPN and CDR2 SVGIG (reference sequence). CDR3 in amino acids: CAWVPPGQVYGYTF. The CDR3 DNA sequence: TGTGCCTGGGTACCCCCGGGACAGGTCTATGGCTACACCTTC.

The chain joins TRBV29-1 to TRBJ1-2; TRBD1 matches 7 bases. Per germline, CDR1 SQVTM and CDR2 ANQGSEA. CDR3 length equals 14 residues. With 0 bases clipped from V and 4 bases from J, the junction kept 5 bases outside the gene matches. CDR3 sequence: CSVEDKGAGYGYTF. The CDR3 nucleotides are TGCAGCGTTGAAGATAAGGGGGCGGGCTATGGCTACACCTTC.

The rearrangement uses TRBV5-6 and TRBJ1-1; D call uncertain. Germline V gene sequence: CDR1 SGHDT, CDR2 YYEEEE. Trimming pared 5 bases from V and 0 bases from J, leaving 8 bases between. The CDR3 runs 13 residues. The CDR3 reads CASSNSLNTEAFF. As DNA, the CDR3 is TGTGCCAGCAGTAACTCCCTGAACACTGAAGCTTTCTTT.

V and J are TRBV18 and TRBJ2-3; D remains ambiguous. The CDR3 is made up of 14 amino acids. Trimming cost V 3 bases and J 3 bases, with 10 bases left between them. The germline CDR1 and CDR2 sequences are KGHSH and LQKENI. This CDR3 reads CASSPPRRTDTQYF. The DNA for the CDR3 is TGTGCCAGCTCACCCCCCCGTAGGACAGATACGCAGTATTTT. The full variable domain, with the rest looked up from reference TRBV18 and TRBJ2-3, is NAGVMQNPRHLVRRRGQEARLRCSPMKGHSHVYWYRQLPEEGLKFMVYLQKENIIDESGMPKERFSAEFPKEGPSILRIQQVVRGDSAAYFCASSPPRRTDTQYFGPGTRLTVL.

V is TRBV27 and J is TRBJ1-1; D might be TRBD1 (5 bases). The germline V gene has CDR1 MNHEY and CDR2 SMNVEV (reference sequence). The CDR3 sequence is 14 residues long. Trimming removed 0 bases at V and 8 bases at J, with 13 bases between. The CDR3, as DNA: TGTGCCAGCAGTTTATCGACTTGGGGCTACGAAGCTTTCTTT. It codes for CASSLSTWGYEAFF.

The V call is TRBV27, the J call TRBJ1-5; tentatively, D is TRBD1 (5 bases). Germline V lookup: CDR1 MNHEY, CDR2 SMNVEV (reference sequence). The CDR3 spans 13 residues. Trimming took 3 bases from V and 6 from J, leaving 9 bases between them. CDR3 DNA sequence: TGTGCCAGCAGTTTGAGGGGCAGTCAGCCCCAGCATTTT. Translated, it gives CASSLRGSQPQHF.

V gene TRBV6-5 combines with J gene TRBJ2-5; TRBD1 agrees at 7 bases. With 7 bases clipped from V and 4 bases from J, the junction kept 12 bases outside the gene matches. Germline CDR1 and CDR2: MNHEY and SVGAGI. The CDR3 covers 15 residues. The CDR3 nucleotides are TGTGCCAGCAACTCACGAGGGGGCAAGGGAGAGACCCAGTACTTC. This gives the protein CASNSRGGKGETQYF.

The CDR3 DNA is TGCAGTGCTAGAGATCGACAGGGGGCGAATGAGCAGTTCTTC. It codes for CSARDRQGANEQFF. The genes are TRBV20-1 and TRBJ2-1; 10 positions match TRBD1. In germline, CDR1 is DFQATT, CDR2 SNEGSKA (reference sequence). The V segment lost 0 bases and the J segment 7 bases; nucleotides outside the gene matches: 3. The CDR3 has 14 amino acids.

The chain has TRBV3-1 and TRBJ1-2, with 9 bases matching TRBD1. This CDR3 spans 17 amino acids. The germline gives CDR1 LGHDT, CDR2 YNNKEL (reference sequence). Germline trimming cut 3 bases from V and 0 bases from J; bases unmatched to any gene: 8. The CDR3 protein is CASSQGTGRIPNYGYTF. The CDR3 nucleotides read TGTGCCAGCAGCCAGGGGACAGGGCGGATCCCTAACTATGGCTACACCTTC. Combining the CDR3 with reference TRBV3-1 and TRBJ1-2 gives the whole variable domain DTAVSQTPKYLVTQMGNDKSIKCEQNLGHDTMYWYKQDSKKFLKIMFSYNNKELIINETVPNRFSPKSPDKAHLNLHINSLELGDSAVYFCASSQGTGRIPNYGYTFGSGTRLTVV.

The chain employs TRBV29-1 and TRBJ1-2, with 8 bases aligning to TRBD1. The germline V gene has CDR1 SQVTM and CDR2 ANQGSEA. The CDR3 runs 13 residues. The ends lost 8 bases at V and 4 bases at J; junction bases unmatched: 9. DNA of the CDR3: TGCAGCACAGCAACAGGGGGGAGCTATGGCTACACCTTC. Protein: CSTATGGSYGYTF.

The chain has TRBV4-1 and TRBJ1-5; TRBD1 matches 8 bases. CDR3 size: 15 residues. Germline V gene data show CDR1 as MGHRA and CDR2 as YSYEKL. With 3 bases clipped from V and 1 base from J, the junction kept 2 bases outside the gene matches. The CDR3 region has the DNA TGCGCCAGCAGCCAGGACAGGGAAAGCAATCAGCCCCAGCATTTT. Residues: CASSQDRESNQPQHF.

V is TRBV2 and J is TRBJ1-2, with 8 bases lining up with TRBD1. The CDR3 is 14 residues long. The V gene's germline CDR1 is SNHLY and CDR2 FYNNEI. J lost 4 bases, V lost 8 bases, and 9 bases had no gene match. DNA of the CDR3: TGTGCCAGCTATTACCCGACAGGGGTCTATGGCTACACCTTC. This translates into CASYYPTGVYGYTF. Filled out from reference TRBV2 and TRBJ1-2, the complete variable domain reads EPEVTQTPSHQVTQMGQEVILRCVPISNHLYFYWYRQILGQKVEFLVSFYNNEISEKSEIFDDQFSVERPDGSNFTLKIRSTKLEDSAMYFCASYYPTGVYGYTFGSGTRLTVV.

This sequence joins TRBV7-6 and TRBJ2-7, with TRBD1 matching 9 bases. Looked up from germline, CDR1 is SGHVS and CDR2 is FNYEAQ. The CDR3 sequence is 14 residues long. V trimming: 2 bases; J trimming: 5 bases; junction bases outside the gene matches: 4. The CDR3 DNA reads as TGTGCCAGCAGCTTAACTACAGGGGGCAACGAGCAGTACTTC. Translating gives CASSLTTGGNEQYF.

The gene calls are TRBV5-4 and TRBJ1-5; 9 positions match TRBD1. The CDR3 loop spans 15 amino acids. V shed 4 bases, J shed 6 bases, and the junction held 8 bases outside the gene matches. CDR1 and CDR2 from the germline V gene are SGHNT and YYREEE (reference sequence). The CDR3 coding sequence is TGTGCCAGCAGCCGCGATGGACAGGGGAGTCAGCCCCAGCATTTT. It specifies CASSRDGQGSQPQHF.

DNA for the CDR3: TGCGCCAGCAGCCAAGTTGCTAGCGGACCCTACGAGCAGTACTTC. It encodes CASSQVASGPYEQYF. The chain employs TRBV4-1 and TRBJ2-7; 7 bases align to TRBD2. Germline V lookup: CDR1 MGHRA, CDR2 YSYEKL. The CDR3 contains 15 residues. V shed 1 base and J 2 bases; nucleotides not matched to a gene: 5.

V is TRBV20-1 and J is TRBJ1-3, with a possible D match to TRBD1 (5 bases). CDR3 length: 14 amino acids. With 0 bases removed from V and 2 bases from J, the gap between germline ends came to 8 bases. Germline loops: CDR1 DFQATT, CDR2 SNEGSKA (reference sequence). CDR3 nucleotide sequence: TGCAGTGCTAGAGATCCAGGGACTGGAAACACCATATATTTT. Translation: CSARDPGTGNTIYF.

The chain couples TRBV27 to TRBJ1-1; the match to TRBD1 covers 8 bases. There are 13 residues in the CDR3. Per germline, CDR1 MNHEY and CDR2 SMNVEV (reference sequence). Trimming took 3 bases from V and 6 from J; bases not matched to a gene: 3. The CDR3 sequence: CASSLQGAPEAFF. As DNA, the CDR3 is TGTGCCAGCAGTTTGCAGGGGGCCCCTGAAGCTTTCTTT.

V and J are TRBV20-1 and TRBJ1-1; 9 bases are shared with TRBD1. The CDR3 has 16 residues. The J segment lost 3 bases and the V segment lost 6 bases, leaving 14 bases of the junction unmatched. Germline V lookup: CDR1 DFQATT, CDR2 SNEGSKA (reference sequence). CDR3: CSAVGGQGEFHTEAFF. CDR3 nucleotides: TGCAGTGCAGTGGGGGGACAGGGCGAATTTCACACTGAAGCTTTCTTT.

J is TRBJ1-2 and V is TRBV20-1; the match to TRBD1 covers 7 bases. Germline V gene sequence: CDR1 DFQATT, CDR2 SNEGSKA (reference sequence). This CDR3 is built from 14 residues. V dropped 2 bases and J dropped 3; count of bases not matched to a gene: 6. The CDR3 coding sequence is TGCAGTGCTAGATCCGGGACAGCCGACTATGGCTACACCTTC. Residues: CSARSGTADYGYTF.

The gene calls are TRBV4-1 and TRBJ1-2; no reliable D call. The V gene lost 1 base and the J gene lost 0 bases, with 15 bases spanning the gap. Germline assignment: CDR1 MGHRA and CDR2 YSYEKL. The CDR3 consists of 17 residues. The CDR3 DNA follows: TGCGCCAGCAGCCAAGTATACGGCGCAGAAGCTAACTATGGCTACACCTTC. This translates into CASSQVYGAEANYGYTF.

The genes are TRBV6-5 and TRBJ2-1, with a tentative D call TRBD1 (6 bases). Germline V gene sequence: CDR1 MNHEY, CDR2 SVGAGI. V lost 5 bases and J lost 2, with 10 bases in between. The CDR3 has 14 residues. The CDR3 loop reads CASSPGATYNEQFF. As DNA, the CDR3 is TGTGCCAGCAGTCCAGGGGCCACCTACAATGAGCAGTTCTTC.

The CDR3 loop is CASTTGTGRSNYGYTF. The CDR3 bases are TGTGCCAGCACCACAGGGACAGGGAGATCTAACTATGGCTACACCTTC. The genes are TRBV6-1 and TRBJ1-2, with TRBD1 matching 9 bases. The CDR3 loop spans 16 amino acids. V dropped 7 bases and J dropped 0; count of bases not matched to a gene: 9. In germline, CDR1 is MNHNS, CDR2 SASEGT.

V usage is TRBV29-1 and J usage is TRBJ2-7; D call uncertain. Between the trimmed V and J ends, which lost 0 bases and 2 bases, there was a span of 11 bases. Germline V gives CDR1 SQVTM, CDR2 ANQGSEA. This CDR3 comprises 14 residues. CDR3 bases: TGCAGCGTTGAAGATCCGGTCCGGCCCTACGAGCAGTACTTC. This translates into CSVEDPVRPYEQYF.

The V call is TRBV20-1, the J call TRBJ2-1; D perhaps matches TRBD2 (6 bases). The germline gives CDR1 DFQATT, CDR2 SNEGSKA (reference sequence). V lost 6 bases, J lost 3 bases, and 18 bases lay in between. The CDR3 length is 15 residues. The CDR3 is CSASRGRGHYNEQFF. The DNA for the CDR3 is TGCAGTGCCTCCCGAGGGCGGGGCCACTACAATGAGCAGTTCTTC.

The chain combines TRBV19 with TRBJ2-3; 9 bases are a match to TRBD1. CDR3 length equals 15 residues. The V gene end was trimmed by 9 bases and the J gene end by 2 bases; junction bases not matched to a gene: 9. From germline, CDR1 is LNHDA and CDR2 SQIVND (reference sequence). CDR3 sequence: CASGKGDRATDTQYF. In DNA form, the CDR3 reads TGTGCCAGCGGCAAGGGGGACAGGGCCACAGATACGCAGTATTTT.

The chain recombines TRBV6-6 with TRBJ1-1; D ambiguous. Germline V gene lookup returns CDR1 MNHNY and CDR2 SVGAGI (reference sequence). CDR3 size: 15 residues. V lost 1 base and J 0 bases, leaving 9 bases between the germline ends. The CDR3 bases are TGTGCCAGCAGTTACTTCCCCAGCCTGAACACTGAAGCTTTCTTT. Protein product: CASSYFPSLNTEAFF.

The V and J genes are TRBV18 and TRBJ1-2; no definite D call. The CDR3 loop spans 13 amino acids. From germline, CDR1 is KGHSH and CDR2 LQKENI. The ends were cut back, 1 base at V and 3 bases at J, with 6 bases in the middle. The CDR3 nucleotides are TGTGCCAGCTCACCACGCGAAGACTATGGCTACACCTTC. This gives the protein CASSPREDYGYTF.